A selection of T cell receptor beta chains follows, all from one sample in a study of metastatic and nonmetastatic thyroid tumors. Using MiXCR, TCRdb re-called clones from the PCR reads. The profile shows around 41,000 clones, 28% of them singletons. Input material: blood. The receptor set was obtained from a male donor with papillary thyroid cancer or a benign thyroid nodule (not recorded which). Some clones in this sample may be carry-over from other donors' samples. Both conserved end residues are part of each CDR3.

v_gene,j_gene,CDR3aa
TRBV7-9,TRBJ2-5,CASSLDGSHLKEVQETQYF
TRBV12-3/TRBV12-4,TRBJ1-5,CASSLNGAQPQHF
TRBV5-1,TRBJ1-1,CASSLNGGLSVDTEAFF
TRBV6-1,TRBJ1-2,CASRLQGYYGYTF
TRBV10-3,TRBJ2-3,CAISELQDTQYF
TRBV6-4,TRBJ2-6,CASSDSEGGANVLTF
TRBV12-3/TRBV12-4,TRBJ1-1,CASSRSDTEAFF
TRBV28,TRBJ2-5,CASSLLFGPTARETQYF
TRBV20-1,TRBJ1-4,CSAPLRTNEKLFF
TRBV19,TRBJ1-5,CASSSGSTSNQPQHF
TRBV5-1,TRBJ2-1,CASSLDSTGVNEQFF
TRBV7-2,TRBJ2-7,CASSLASSQGAYEQYF
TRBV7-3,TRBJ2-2,CASSRIQAGELFF
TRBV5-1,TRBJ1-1,CASSLMQTNTEAFF
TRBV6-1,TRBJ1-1,CANRLSGNTEALF
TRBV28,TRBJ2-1,CASSLDYRNEQFF
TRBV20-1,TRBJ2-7,CSGGSPRSSYEQYF
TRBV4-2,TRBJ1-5,CASSRLGTGGLTYDQTQHF
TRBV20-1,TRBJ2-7,CSAPTVDYYEQYF
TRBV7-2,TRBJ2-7,CASSRTGISGYEQYF
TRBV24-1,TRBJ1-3,CATSDLGDRHSVNTIYF
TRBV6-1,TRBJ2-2,CASRGTEGSSNTGELFF
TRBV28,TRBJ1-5,CASIKGDGLYSNQPQHF
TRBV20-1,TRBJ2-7,CSARGSGGAYEQYF
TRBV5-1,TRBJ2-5,CASSSADLQETQYF
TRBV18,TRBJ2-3,CASSPIPGHVTDTQYF
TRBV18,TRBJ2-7,CASSPESLHEQYF
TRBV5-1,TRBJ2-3,CASSEPGQGLSDTQYF
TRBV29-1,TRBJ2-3,CSGRDTDTQYF
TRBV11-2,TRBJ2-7,CASCLVEGSLEPYF
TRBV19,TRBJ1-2,CASSPSTGGVGYTF
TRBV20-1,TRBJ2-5,CSAQNSGGGEETQYF
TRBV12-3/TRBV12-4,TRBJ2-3,CASSFRGLDTQYF
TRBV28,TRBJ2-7,CASSSSMYEQYF
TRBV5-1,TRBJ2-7,CASSLAPPGDEQYF
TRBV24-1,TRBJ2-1,CATAGYNEQFF
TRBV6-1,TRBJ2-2,CASTGQDTGELFF
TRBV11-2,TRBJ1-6,CASSLVTGTGVSPLHF
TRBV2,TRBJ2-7,CASSSRHYEQYF
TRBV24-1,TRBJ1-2,CDTSETGTGDGYTF
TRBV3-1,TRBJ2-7,CASSQVLRDEQYF
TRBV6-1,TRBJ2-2,CASSHSAPFTGELFF
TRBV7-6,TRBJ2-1,CASSPGTEKIF
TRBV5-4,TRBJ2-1,CASSFSGINEQFF
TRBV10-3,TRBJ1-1,CATLSLAGQGNTEAVF
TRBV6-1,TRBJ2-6,CASSGFESLTF